This T cell receptor (beta chain) was identified during a study of cytomegalovirus exposure and HLA in healthy donors. About the study: Unique TCR beta sequences numbering 117 million came from 150 million to 200 million T cells in an earlier analysis. Study outcomes and limitations: Among the sequence variants, a highly shared cluster was likely an artifact of sequencing.

This clone was counted a few times. Its specificity is not known. This CDR3 region has 17 residues. Germline CDR1 SEHNR, CDR2 FQNEAQ (reference sequence). Trimming at V came to 5 bases and at J to 7 bases, leaving 15 bases not matched to a gene. 13 Jbeta primers and 60 Vbeta primers were used for the PCR. Method: immunoSEQ multiplex PCR; TCRdb's copy keeps in-frame clones and lacks some. The sample lists about 170,000 clones, 75% occurring once. The receptor was derived from a woman in her forties or fifties in good health and CMV-seropositive. V and J are TRBV7-9 and TRBJ2-5, with 11 positions matching TRBD2. Sequenced material: PBMCs. CDR3 loop: CASSQELAGERRATQYF. The DNA for the CDR3 is TGTGCCAGCAGCCAAGAACTAGCGGGGGAGCGCCGGGCGACCCAGTACTTC.